This T cell receptor (beta chain) was recovered during a study of blood T cell repertoires in COVID-19. Per the authors' pipeline: The assay estimated nucleated cells by amplifying reference gene primers. Here immunoSEQ multiplex PCR was the method, and the copy in TCRdb shows in-frame clones only, minus some. The V and J calls and clone size come from that table; D and trimming were worked out from the DNA. The table has just under 55,000 clones, more than 90% seen once. CDR3 size: 16 residues. The V gene lost 0 bases and the J gene lost 0 bases, with 12 bases spanning the gap. CDR1 is LGHNA, CDR2 YSLEER, per germline.

This clonotype was sampled from a man aged 50 or older with acute or convalescent COVID-19. The specimen sequenced was peripheral blood. The gene calls are TRBV4-3 and TRBJ2-7; possible D gene TRBD1, 6 bases. In DNA, the CDR3 is TGCGCCAGCAGCCAAGATCATTTCAGGGGCTCCTACGAGCAGTACTTC. Translated: CASSQDHFRGSYEQYF.